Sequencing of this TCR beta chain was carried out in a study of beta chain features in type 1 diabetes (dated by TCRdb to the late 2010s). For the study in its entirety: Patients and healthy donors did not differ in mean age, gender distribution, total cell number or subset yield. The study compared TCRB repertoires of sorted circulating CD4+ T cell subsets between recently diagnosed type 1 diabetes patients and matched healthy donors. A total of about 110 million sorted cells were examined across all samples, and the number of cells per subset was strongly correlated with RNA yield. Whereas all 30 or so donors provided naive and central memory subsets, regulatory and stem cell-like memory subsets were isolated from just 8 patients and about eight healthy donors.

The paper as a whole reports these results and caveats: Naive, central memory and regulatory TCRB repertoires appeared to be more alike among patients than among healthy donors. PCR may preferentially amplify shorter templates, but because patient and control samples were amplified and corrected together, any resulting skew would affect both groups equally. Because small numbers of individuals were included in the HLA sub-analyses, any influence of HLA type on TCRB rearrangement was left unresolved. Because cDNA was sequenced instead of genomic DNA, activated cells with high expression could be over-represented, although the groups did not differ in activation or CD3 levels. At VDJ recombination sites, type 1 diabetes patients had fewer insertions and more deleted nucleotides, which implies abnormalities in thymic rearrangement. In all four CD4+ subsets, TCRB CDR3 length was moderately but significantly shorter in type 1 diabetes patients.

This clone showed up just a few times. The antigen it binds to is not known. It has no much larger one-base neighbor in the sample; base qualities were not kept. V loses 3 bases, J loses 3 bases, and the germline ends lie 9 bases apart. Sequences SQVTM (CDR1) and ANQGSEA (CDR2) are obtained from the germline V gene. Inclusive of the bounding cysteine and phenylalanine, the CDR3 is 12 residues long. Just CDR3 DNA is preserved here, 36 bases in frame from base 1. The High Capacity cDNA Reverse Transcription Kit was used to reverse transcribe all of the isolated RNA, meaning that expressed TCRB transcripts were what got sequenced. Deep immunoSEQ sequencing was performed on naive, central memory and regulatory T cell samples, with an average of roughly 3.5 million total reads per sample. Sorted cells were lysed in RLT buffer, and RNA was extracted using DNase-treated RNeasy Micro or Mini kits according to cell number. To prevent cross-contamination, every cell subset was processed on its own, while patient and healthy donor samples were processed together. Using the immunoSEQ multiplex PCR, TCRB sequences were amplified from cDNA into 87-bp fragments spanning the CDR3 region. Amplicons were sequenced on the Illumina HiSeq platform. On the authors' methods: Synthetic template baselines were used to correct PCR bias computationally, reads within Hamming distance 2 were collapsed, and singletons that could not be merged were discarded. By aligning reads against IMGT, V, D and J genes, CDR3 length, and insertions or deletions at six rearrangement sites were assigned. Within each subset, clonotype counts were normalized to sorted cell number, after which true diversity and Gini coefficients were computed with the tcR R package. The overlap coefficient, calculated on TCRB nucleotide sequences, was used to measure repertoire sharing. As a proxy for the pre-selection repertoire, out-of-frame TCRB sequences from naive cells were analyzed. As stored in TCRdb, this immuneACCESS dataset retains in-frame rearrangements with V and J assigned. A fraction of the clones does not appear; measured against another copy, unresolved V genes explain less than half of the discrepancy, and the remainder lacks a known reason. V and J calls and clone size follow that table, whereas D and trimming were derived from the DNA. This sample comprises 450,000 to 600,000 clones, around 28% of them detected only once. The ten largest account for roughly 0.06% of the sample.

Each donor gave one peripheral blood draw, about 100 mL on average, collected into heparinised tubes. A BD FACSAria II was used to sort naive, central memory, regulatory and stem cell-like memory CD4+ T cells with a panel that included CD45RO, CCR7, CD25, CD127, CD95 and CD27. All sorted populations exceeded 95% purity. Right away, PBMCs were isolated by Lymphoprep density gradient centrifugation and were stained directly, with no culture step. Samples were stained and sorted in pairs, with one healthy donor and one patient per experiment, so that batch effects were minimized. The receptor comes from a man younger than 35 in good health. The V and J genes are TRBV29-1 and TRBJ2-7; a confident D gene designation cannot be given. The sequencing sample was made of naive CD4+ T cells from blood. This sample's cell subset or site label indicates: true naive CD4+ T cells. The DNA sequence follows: TGCAGCGTTGATGCAGGTGACTACGAGCAGTACTTC. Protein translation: CSVDAGDYEQYF.